Listed below are T cell receptor beta chains from one sample, sequenced in a study of blood T cells in healthy people across ages. TCRdb called the 5' RACE reads again in MiXCR, with one record for every CDR3 protein. The repertoire holds fewer than 700,000 distinct CDR3 sequences, with 40% to 55% as singletons. The sample comprised blood. Receptors were obtained from a man of 80 years or more in good health. The CDR3 runs from the conserved cysteine through the conserved F or W. Each record gives: D gene, clone size, V gene, J gene, CDR3 DNA, CDR3 protein. A D gene is named only where the DNA matches it firmly. Some rows mark clone size as missing; the rest say once, few, many or name a class of expanded clone.

d_gene: -; abundance: -; v_gene: TRBV5-1; j_gene: TRBJ2-6; CDR3nt: TGCGCCAGCAGTCAGCTCCCCTCTGGGGCCAACGTCCTGACTTTC; CDR3aa: CASSQLPSGANVLTF
d_gene: TRBD2; abundance: -; v_gene: TRBV27; j_gene: TRBJ2-1; CDR3nt: TGTGCCAGCAGTCCCGGACTAGTTTGGAATGAGCAGTTCTTC; CDR3aa: CASSPGLVWNEQFF
d_gene: TRBD2; abundance: few; v_gene: TRBV5-1; j_gene: TRBJ2-3; CDR3nt: TGCGCCAGCAGCTTGTCTCTAGCGGAAGATACGCAGTATTTT; CDR3aa: CASSLSLAEDTQYF
d_gene: TRBD2; abundance: many; v_gene: TRBV6-6; j_gene: TRBJ2-2; CDR3nt: TGTGCCAGCGGACCGGCTAGCGGGGTTGTCACCGGGGAGCTGTTTTTT; CDR3aa: CASGPASGVVTGELFF
d_gene: -; abundance: few; v_gene: TRBV7-2; j_gene: TRBJ2-7; CDR3nt: TGTGCCAGCAGCTTACACAGGTGGAGGGAGCAGTACTTC; CDR3aa: CASSLHRWREQYF
d_gene: -; abundance: -; v_gene: TRBV7-2; j_gene: TRBJ1-1; CDR3nt: TGTGCCAGCAGCCCCCAAGGCGGGGCTGGCACTGAAGCTTTCTTT; CDR3aa: CASSPQGGAGTEAFF
d_gene: TRBD2; abundance: -; v_gene: TRBV9; j_gene: TRBJ2-7; CDR3nt: TGTGCCAGCAGTGCCATGGCGGGGGGGCAATACGAGCAGTACTTC; CDR3aa: CASSAMAGGQYEQYF
d_gene: TRBD1; abundance: -; v_gene: TRBV3-1; j_gene: TRBJ2-3; CDR3nt: TGTGCCAGCAGCCAAGATCCCGGGACAGCTAGCACAGATACGCAGTATTTT; CDR3aa: CASSQDPGTASTDTQYF
d_gene: TRBD2; abundance: -; v_gene: TRBV29-1; j_gene: TRBJ2-1; CDR3nt: TGCAGCGTTCGGCGCGGGGGGGTGAACAATGAGCAGTTCTTC; CDR3aa: CSVRRGGVNNEQFF
d_gene: -; abundance: -; v_gene: TRBV2; j_gene: TRBJ1-1; CDR3nt: TGTGCCAGCAGGGGGACGGGAATGAACACTGAAGCTTTCTTT; CDR3aa: CASRGTGMNTEAFF
d_gene: -; abundance: many; v_gene: TRBV6-6; j_gene: TRBJ1-6; CDR3nt: TGTGCCAGCAATGACAGGCCAAATTCACCCCTCCACTTT; CDR3aa: CASNDRPNSPLHF
d_gene: -; abundance: few; v_gene: TRBV21-1; j_gene: TRBJ2-7; CDR3nt: TGTGCCAGCAGCAAAAGGAATGGTTGGGGTCCGGAACCCTACGAGCAGTACTTC; CDR3aa: CASSKRNGWGPEPYEQYF
d_gene: TRBD1; abundance: -; v_gene: TRBV20-1; j_gene: TRBJ1-6; CDR3nt: TGCAGTGCTACGACAGGGGGCTTTGATTCACCCCTCCACTTT; CDR3aa: CSATTGGFDSPLHF
d_gene: -; abundance: -; v_gene: TRBV29-1; j_gene: TRBJ2-5; CDR3nt: TGCAGCGTAGGTCGACAGAGACCAGGGACCCAGTACTTC; CDR3aa: CSVGRQRPGTQYF
d_gene: -; abundance: -; v_gene: TRBV9; j_gene: TRBJ1-6; CDR3nt: TGTACCAGCAGCGTAGCAGGGGTATACTCACCCCTCCACTTT; CDR3aa: CTSSVAGVYSPLHF
d_gene: -; abundance: few; v_gene: TRBV15; j_gene: TRBJ2-6; CDR3nt: TGTGCCACCAGCAGAGGATCAGTGGGTGCTGGGGCCAACGTCCTGACTTTC; CDR3aa: CATSRGSVGAGANVLTF
d_gene: -; abundance: -; v_gene: TRBV20-1; j_gene: TRBJ1-2; CDR3nt: TGCAGTGCTAGGGTTTCACAGGGTGGGACTATGGGCTACACCTTC; CDR3aa: CSARVSQGGTMGYTF